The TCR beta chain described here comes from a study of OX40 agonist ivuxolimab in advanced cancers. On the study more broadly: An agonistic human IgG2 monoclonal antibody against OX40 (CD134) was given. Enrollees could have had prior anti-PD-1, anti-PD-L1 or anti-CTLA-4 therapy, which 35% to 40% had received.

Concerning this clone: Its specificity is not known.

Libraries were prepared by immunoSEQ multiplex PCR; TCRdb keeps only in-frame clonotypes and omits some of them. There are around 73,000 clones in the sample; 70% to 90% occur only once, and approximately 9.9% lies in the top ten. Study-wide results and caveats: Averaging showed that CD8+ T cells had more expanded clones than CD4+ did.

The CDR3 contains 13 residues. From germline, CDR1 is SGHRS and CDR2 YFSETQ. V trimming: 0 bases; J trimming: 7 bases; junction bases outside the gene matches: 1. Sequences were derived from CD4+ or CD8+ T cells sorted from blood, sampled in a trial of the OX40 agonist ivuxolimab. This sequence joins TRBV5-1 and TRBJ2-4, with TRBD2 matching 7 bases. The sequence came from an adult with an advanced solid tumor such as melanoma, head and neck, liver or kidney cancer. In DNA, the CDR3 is TGCGCCAGCAGCTTGGTGGGGGGGAACATTCAGTACTTC. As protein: CASSLVGGNIQYF.